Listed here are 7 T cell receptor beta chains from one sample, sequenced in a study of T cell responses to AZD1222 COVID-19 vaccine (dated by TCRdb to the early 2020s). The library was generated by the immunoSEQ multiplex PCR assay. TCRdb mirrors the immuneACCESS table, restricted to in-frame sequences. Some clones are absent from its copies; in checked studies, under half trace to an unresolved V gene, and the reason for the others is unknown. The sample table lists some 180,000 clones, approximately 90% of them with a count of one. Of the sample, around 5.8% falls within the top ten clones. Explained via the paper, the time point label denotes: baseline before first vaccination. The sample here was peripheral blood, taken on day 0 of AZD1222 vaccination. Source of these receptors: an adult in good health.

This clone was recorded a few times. CDR3 in amino acids: CASSAPPDTSAQNTGELFF. In nucleotides, the CDR3 is TGTGCCAGCAGCGCTCCACCCGATACATCGGCCCAAAACACCGGGGAGCTGTTTTTT. This chain links TRBV21-1 with TRBJ2-2. TRBV21-1 is flagged as a pseudogene. The CDR3 has 19 amino acids.

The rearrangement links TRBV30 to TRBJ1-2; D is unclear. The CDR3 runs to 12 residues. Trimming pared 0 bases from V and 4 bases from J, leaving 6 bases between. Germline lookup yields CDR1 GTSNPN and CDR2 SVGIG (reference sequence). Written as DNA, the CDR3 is TGTGCCTGGAGTGTAGACGTCTATGGCTACACCTTC. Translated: CAWSVDVYGYTF.

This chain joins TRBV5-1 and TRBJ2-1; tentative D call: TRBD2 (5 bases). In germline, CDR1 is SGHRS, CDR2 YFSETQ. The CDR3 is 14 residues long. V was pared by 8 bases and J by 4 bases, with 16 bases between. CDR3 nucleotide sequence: TGCGCCAGTGGCCAGGAGGAGTCGTACAATGAGCAGTTCTTC. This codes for CASGQEESYNEQFF. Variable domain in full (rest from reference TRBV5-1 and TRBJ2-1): KAGVTQTPRYLIKTRGQQVTLSCSPISGHRSVSWYQQTPGQGLQFLFEYFSETQRNKGNFPGRFSGRQFSNSRSEMNVSTLELGDSALYLCASGQEESYNEQFFGPGTRLTVL.

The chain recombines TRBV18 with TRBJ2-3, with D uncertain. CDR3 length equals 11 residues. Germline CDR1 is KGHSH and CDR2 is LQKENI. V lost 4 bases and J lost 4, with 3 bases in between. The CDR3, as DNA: TGTGCCAGCTCACTAGCAGATACGCAGTATTTT. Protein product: CASSLADTQYF.

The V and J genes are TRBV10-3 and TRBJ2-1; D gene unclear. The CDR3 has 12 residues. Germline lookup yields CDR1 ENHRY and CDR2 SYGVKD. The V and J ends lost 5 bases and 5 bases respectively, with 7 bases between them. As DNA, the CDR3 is TGTGCCATCAGTAATACCAACAATGAGCAGTTCTTC. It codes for CAISNTNNEQFF.

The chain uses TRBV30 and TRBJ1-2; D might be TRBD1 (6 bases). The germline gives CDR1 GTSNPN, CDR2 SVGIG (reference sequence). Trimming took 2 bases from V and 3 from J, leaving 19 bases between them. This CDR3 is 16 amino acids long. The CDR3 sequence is CAWSLKGGGFDYGYTF. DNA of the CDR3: TGTGCCTGGAGTCTGAAAGGAGGGGGGTTTGACTATGGCTACACCTTC. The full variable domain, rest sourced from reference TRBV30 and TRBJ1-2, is SQTIHQWPATLVQPVGSPLSLECTVEGTSNPNLYWYRQAAGRGLQLLFYSVGIGQISSEVPQNLSASRPQDRQFILSSKKLLLSDSGFYLCAWSLKGGGFDYGYTFGSGTRLTVV.

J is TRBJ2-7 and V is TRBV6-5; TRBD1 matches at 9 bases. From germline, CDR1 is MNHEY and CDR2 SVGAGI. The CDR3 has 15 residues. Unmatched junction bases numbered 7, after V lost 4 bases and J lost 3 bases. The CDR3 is CASSSAGTGNYEQYF. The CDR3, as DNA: TGTGCCAGCAGTTCTGCCGGGACAGGGAACTACGAGCAGTACTTC.